This TCR beta chain was identified in a study of blood T cell repertoires in COVID-19. For the study at large: The United States, Italy and Spain were the sources of the acute and convalescent COVID-19 samples. Sources were T cells, B-cell-depleted T cells, or PBMCs; the material itself was cDNA or gDNA.

In the study's own analysis: Estimation of nucleated cell counts relied on the amplification of reference gene primers. Sequencing used immunoSEQ multiplex PCR; TCRdb keeps in-frame clones, though not all of them. The V and J calls and the clone size are those of that table, but D and trimming were determined from the DNA. This table holds about 120,000 clones, about 85% found once. The CDR3 consists of 13 residues. Trimming stripped 1 base from V and 4 bases from J, with 10 bases between. Germline V gene lookup returns CDR1 SQVTM and CDR2 ANQGSEA. The sequenced sample consisted of peripheral blood. This chain uses TRBV29-1 with TRBJ1-2; D is ambiguous. This clonotype originated in a man older than 75 with active or convalescent COVID-19. CDR3 bases: TGCAGCGTTGAAGTCGTGGCTTCCTATGGCTACACCTTC. This sequence encodes CSVEVVASYGYTF.